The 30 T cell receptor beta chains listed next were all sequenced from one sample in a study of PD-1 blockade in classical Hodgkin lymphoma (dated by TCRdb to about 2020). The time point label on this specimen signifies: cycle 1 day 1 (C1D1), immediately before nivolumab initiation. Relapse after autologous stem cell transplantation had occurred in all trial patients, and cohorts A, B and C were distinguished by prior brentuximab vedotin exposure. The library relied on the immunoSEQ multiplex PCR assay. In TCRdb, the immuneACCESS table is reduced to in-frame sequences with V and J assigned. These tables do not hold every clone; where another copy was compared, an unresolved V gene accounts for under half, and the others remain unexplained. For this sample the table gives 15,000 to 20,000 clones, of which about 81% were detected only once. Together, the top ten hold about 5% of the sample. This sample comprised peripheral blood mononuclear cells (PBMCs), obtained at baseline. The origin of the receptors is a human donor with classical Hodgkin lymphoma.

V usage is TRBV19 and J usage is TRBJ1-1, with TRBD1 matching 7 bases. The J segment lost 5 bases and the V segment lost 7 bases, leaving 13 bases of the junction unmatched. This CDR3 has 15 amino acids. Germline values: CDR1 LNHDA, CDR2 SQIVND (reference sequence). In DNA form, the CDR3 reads TGTGCCAGTACCCGTCCGGCAGGGGGGCGAACTGAAGCTTTCTTT. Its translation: CASTRPAGGRTEAFF.

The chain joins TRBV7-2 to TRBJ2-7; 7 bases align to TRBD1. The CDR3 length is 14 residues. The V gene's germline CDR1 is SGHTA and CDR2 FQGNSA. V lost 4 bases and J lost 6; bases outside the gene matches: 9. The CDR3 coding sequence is TGTGCCAGCAGCTCCTACGGACAGGTCGGCGAGCAGTACTTC. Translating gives CASSSYGQVGEQYF.

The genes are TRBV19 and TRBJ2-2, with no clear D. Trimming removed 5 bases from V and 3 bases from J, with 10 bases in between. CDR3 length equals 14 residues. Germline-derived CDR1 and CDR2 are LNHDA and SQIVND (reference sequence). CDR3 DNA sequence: TGTGCCAGTAGTGTATTGAGTGACACCGGGGAGCTGTTTTTT. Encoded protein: CASSVLSDTGELFF.

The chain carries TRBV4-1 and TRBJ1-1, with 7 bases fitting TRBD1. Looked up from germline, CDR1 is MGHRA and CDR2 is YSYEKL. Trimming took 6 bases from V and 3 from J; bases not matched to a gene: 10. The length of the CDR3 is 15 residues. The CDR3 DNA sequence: TGCGCCAGCAGGGTTGAGGGACAGATGGACACTGAAGCTTTCTTT. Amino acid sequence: CASRVEGQMDTEAFF.

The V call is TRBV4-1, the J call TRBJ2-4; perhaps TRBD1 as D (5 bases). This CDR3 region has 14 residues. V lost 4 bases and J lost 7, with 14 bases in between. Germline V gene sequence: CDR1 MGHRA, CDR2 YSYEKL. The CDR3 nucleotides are TGCGCCAGCAGCCCGTCCAGGCCAGGGAACATTCAGTACTTC. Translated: CASSPSRPGNIQYF.

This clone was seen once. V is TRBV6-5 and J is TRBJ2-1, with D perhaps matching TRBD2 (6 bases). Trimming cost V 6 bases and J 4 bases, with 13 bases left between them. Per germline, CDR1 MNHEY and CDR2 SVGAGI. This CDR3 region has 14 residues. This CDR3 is CASRRDSSYNEQFF. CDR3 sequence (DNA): TGTGCCAGCAGGAGGGACTCCTCATACAATGAGCAGTTCTTC.

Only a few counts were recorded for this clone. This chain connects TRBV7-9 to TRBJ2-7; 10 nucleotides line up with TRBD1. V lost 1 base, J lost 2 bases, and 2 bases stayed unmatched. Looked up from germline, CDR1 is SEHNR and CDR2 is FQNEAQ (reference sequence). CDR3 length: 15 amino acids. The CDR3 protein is CASSLGTGGPYEQYF. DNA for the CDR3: TGTGCCAGCAGCTTAGGGACAGGGGGACCCTACGAGCAGTACTTC.

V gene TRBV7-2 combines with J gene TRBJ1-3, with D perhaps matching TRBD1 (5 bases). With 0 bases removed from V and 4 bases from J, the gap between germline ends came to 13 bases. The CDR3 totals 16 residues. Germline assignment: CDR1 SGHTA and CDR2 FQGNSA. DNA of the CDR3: TGTGCCAGCAGCTTAGCCCGGGGGACCCACGGAAACACCATATATTTT. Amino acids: CASSLARGTHGNTIYF.

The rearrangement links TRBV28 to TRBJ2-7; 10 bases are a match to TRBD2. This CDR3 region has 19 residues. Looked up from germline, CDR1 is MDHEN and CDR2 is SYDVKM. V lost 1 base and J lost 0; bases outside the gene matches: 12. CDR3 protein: CASSLYPYWTSGLSYEQYF. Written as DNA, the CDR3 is TGTGCCAGCAGTTTATACCCATACTGGACTAGCGGCCTCTCCTACGAGCAGTACTTC. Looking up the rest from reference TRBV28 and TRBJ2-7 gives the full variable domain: DVKVTQSSRYLVKRTGEKVFLECVQDMDHENMFWYRQDPGLGLRLIYFSYDVKMKEKGDIPEGYSVSREKKERFSLILESASTNQTSMYLCASSLYPYWTSGLSYEQYFGPGTRLTVT.

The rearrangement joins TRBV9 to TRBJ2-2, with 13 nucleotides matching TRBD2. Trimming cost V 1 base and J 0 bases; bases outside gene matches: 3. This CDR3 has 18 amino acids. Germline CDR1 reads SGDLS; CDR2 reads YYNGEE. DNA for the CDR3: TGTGCCAGCAGCGTATTAGGGACTAGCGGGACGAACACCGGGGAGCTGTTTTTT. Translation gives CASSVLGTSGTNTGELFF.

CDR3 coding DNA: TGTGCCAGCGCCGGGACAGGGGGCTACACTGAAGCTTTCTTT. Encoded protein: CASAGTGGYTEAFF. This chain connects TRBV18 to TRBJ1-1; TRBD1 matches 12 bases. The CDR3 spans 14 residues. Germline loops: CDR1 KGHSH, CDR2 LQKENI. Trimming removed 8 bases from V and 3 bases from J; junction bases left unmatched: 4.

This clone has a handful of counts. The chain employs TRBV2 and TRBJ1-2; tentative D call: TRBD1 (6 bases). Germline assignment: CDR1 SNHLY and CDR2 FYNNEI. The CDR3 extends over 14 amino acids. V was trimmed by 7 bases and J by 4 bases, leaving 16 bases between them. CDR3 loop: CASTTGMGSYGYTF. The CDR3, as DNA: TGTGCCAGCACTACAGGGATGGGGAGCTATGGCTACACCTTC.

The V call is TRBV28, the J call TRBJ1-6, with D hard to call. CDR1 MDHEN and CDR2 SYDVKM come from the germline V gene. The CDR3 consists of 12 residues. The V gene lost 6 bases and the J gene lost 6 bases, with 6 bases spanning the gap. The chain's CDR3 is CASRVINSPLHF. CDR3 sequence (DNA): TGTGCCAGCAGGGTTATTAATTCACCCCTCCACTTT. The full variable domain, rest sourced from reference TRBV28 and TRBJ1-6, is DVKVTQSSRYLVKRTGEKVFLECVQDMDHENMFWYRQDPGLGLRLIYFSYDVKMKEKGDIPEGYSVSREKKERFSLILESASTNQTSMYLCASRVINSPLHFGNGTRLTVT.

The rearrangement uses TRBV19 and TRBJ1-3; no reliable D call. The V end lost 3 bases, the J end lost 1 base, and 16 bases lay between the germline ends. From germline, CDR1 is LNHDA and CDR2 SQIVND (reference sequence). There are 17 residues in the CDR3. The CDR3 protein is CASSMLLAGISGNTIYF. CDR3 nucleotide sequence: TGTGCCAGTAGTATGCTTCTTGCGGGGATTTCTGGAAACACCATATATTTT. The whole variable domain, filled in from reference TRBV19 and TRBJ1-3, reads DGGITQSPKYLFRKEGQNVTLSCEQNLNHDAMYWYRQDPGQGLRLIYYSQIVNDFQKGDIAEGYSVSREKKESFPLTVTSAQKNPTAFYLCASSMLLAGISGNTIYFGEGSWLTVV.

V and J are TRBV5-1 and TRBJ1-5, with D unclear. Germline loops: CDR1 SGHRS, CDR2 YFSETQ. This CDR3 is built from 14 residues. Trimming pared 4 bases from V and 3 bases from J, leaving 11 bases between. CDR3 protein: CASSPLRYNQPQHF. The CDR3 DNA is TGCGCCAGCAGCCCACTAAGGTACAATCAGCCCCAGCATTTT. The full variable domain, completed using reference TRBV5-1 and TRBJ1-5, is KAGVTQTPRYLIKTRGQQVTLSCSPISGHRSVSWYQQTPGQGLQFLFEYFSETQRNKGNFPGRFSGRQFSNSRSEMNVSTLELGDSALYLCASSPLRYNQPQHFGDGTRLSIL.

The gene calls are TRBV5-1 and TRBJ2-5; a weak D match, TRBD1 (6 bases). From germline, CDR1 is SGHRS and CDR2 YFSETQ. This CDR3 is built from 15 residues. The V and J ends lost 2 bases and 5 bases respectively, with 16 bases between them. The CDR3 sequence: CASSFQTTRGETQYF. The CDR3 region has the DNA TGCGCCAGCAGCTTCCAAACGACCAGGGGTGAGACCCAGTACTTC.

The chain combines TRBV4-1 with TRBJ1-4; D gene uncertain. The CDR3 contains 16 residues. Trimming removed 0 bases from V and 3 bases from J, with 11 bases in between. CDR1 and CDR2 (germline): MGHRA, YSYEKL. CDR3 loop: CASSQERAAPNEKLFF. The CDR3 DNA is TGCGCCAGCAGCCAAGAAAGGGCAGCACCTAATGAAAAACTGTTTTTT.

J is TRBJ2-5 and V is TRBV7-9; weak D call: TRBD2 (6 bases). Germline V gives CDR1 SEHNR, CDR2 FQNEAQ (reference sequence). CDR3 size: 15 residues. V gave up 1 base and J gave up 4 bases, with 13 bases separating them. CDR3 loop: CASSLGSGSGETQYF. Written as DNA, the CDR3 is TGTGCCAGCAGCTTAGGATCCGGGAGCGGAGAGACCCAGTACTTC.

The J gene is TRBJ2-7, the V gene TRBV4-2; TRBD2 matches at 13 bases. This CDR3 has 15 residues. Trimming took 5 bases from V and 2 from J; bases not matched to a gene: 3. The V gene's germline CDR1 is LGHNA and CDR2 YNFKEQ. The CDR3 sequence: CASSWTSGSTYEQYF. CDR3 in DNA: TGTGCCAGCAGCTGGACTAGCGGGAGTACCTACGAGCAGTACTTC.

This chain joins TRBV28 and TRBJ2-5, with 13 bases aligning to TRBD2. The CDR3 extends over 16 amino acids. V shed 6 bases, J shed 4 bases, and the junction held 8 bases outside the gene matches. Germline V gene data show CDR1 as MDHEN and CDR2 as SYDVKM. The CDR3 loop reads CASRELAGGLRETQYF. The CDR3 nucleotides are TGTGCCAGCAGGGAACTAGCGGGGGGGCTTCGAGAGACCCAGTACTTC.

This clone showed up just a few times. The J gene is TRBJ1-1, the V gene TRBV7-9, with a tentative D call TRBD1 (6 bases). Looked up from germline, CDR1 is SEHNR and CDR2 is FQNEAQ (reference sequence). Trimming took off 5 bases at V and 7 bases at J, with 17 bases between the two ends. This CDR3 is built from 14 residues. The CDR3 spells CASSLVRGGDEAFF. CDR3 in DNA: TGTGCCAGCAGCCTGGTGAGAGGGGGAGATGAAGCTTTCTTT.

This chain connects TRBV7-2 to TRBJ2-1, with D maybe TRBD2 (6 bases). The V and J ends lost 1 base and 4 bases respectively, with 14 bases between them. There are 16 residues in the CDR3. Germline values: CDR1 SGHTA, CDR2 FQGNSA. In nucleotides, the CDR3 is TGTGCCAGCAGCTTAGAACCGGGAGTTAGATACAATGAGCAGTTCTTC. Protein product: CASSLEPGVRYNEQFF.

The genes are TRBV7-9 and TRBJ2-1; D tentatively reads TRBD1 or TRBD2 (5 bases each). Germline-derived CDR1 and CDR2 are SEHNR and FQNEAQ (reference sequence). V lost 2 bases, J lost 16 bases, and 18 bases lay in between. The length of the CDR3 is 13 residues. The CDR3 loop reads CASSLPGTPLFFF. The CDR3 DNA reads TGTGCCAGCAGCTTACCCGGGACCCCGTTATTTTTCTTC.

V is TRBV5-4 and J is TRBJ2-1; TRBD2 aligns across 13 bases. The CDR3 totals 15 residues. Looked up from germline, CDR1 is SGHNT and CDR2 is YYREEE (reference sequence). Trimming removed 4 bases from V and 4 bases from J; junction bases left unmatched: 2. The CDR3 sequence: CASSPGLAGYNEQFF. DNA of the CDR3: TGTGCCAGCAGCCCGGGACTAGCGGGGTACAATGAGCAGTTCTTC.

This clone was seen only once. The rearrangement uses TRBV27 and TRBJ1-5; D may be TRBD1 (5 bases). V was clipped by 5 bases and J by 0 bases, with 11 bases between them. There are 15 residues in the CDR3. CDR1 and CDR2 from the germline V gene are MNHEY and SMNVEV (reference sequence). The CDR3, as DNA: TGTGCCAGCAGTGAGTGGGACGGTAGCAATCAGCCCCAGCATTTT. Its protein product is CASSEWDGSNQPQHF.

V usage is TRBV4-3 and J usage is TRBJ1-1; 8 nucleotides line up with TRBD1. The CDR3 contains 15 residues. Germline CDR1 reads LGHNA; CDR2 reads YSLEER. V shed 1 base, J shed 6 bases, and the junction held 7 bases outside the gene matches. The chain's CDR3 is CASSQGQGRPAEAFF. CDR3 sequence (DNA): TGCGCCAGCAGCCAAGGACAGGGGAGGCCCGCTGAAGCTTTCTTT.

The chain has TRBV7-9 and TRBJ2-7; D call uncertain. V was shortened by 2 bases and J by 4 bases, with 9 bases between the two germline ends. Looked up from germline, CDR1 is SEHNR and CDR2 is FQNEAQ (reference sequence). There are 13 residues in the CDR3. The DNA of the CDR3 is TGTGCCAGCAGCTTATTGGCCACTTACGAGCAGTACTTC. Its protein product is CASSLLATYEQYF.

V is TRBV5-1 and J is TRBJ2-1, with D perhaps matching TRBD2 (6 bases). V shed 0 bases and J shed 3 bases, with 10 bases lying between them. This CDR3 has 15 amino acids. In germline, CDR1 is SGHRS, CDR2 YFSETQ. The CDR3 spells CASSLVAENYNEQFF. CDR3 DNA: TGCGCCAGCAGCTTGGTAGCGGAAAACTACAATGAGCAGTTCTTC.

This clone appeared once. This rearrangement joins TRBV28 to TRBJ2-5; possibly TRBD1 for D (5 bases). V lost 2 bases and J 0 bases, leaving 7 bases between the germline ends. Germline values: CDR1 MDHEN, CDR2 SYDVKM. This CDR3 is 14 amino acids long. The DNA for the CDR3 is TGTGCCAGCAGTTTAGCAGGGAACCAAGAGACCCAGTACTTC. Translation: CASSLAGNQETQYF.

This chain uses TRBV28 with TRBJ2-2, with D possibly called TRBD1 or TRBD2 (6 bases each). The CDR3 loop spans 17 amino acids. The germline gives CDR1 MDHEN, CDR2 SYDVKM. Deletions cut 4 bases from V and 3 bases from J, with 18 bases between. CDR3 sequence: CASSSYLGGMDTGELFF. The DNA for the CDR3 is TGTGCCAGCAGTTCATATCTAGGGGGGATGGACACCGGGGAGCTGTTTTTT.